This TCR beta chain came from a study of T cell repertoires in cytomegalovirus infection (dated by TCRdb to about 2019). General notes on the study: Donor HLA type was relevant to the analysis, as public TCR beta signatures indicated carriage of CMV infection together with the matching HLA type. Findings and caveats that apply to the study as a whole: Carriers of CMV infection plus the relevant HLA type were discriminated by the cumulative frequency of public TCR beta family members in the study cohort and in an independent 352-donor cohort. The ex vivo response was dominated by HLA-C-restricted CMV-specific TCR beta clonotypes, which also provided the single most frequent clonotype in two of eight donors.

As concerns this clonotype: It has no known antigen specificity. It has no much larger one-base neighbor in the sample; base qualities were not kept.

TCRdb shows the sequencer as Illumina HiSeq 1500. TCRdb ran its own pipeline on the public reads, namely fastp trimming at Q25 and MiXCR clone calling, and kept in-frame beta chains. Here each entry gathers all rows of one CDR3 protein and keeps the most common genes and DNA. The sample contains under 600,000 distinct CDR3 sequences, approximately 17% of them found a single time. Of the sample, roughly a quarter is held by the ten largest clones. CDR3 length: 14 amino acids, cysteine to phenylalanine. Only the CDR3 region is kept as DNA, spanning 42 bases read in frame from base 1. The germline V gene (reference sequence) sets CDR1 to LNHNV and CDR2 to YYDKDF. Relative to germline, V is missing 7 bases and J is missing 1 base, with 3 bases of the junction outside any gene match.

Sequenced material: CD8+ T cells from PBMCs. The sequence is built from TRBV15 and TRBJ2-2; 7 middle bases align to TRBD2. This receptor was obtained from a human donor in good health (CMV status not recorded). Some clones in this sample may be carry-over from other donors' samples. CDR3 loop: CATTGGGNTGELFF. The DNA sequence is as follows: TGTGCCACCACAGGCGGGGGGAACACCGGGGAGCTGTTTTTT.